These T cell receptor beta chains were read from a single sample in a study of regulatory dendritic cells for organ transplantation. Using immunoSEQ multiplex PCR, the repertoire was profiled, and TCRdb retains in-frame clones only, with some absent. Among around 30,000 clones listed, approximately 80% were seen once. Sequenced: naive CD4+ T cells from blood. All receptors derive from a human donor in good health. The CDR3 runs from the conserved cysteine through the conserved F or W. The D gene is left open where the match is weak. Clone size is stated in some rows and not others, as once, few, many or a class when expanded.

.	TRBV5-1	TRBJ2-5	TRBD2	TGCGCCACCCTACCCGTAGCGGGGGCCGTCGGAGAGACCCAGTACTTC	CATLPVAGAVGETQYF
.	TRBV6-1	TRBJ1-1	TRBD1	TGTGCCAGCAACTGGGACAGATTGAACACTGAAGCTTTCTTT	CASNWDRLNTEAFF
.	TRBV7-9	TRBJ2-7	.	TGTGCCAGCAGCTTAGGATCTGCGGGCTCCTACGAGCAGTACTTC	CASSLGSAGSYEQYF
.	TRBV4-1	TRBJ1-4	.	TGCGCCAGCAGCCAAGACGCACAGTCTAATGAAAAACTGTTTTTT	CASSQDAQSNEKLFF
.	TRBV5-1	TRBJ2-5	TRBD1	TGCGCCAGCAGCGGGACAGGGTCGTGGGAGACCCAGTACTTC	CASSGTGSWETQYF
.	TRBV7-9	TRBJ1-1	TRBD1	TGTGCCAGCAGCCGCCAACAGGGGCCCACTGAAGCTTTCTTT	CASSRQQGPTEAFF
.	TRBV5-1	TRBJ2-7	TRBD2	TGCGCCAGCAGCCTAGCTAGCGGGAACTACGAGCAGTACTTC	CASSLASGNYEQYF
.	TRBV2	TRBJ2-5	.	TGTGCCAGCAATCAGGGGCAAGAGACCCAGTACTTC	CASNQGQETQYF
.	TRBV18	TRBJ1-5	TRBD1	TGTGCCAGCTCACCACCCACAGGGGGCAATCAGCCCCAGCATTTT	CASSPPTGGNQPQHF
.	TRBV12-5	TRBJ1-5	.	TGTGCTAGTGGCCGGGGGGGGCCCGGTCAGCCCCAGCATTTT	CASGRGGPGQPQHF
.	TRBV6-5	TRBJ1-2	TRBD1	TGTGCCAGCAGTGCGGGACAGGGAATCTATGGCTACACCTTC	CASSAGQGIYGYTF
.	TRBV7-2	TRBJ2-3	TRBD1	TGTGCCAGCAGCCAGGGGGTCCGCACAGATACGCAGTATTTT	CASSQGVRTDTQYF
.	TRBV6-5	TRBJ1-5	.	TGTGCCAGCAGTTACTCGACCCCGGGTGGCAATCAGCCCCAGCATTTT	CASSYSTPGGNQPQHF
.	TRBV19	TRBJ1-5	TRBD1	TGTGCCAGTAGTTTTACAGGGGACCAGCCCCAGCATTTT	CASSFTGDQPQHF
.	TRBV6-1	TRBJ2-5	TRBD1	TGTGCCAGCAGTGGACAGGGGCCTCAAGAGACCCAGTACTTC	CASSGQGPQETQYF
once	TRBV2	TRBJ2-5	TRBD2	TGTGCCAGCATCGTCGGGACTAGCGGGCGAGAGACCCAGTACTTC	CASIVGTSGRETQYF
.	TRBV7-3	TRBJ1-1	TRBD1	TGTGCCAGCAGTCTATCCGGACAGGGCGTTCTGAACACTGAAGCTTTCTTT	CASSLSGQGVLNTEAFF
.	TRBV2	TRBJ1-6	TRBD1	TGTGCCAGCACAGGGGGCAGAAATAATTCACCCCTCCACTTT	CASTGGRNNSPLHF
.	TRBV10-3	TRBJ1-1	.	TGTGCCATCAGTGGCTTAGGAGGGGACACTGAAGCTTTCTTT	CAISGLGGDTEAFF
.	TRBV5-1	TRBJ2-3	TRBD1	TGCGCCAGCAGCTGGGACCGGGACAGGGACAGAGATACGCAGTATTTT	CASSWDRDRDRDTQYF
.	TRBV19	TRBJ1-2	TRBD1	TGTGCCAGCCATACAGGGGCTGCTAACTATGGCTACACCTTC	CASHTGAANYGYTF
few	TRBV2	TRBJ2-7	TRBD1	TGTGCCAGCAGTGAACTGGGACAGGGTTCCTACGAGCAGTACTTC	CASSELGQGSYEQYF
.	TRBV6-6	TRBJ1-1	.	TGTGCCAGCAGTTACTCGGAAACAGCTAACACTGAAGCTTTCTTT	CASSYSETANTEAFF
.	TRBV7-2	TRBJ1-1	TRBD1	TGTGCCAGCAGCTCCCAGGGGGCGGTTGACACTGAAGCTTTCTTT	CASSSQGAVDTEAFF
.	TRBV5-1	TRBJ1-1	.	TGCGCCAGCAGCTTGTGGAGTGGTGACACTGAAGCTTTCTTT	CASSLWSGDTEAFF
once	TRBV6-1	TRBJ1-2	TRBD1	TGTGCCAGTATCAATTGGGGACAGGGGGTATATGGCTACACCTTC	CASINWGQGVYGYTF
.	TRBV29-1	TRBJ1-1	TRBD1	TGCAGCCCATACCGGGACAGGGGGCTTGGTGAAGCTTTCTTT	CSPYRDRGLGEAFF
few	TRBV5-4	TRBJ1-5	TRBD1	TGTGCCAGCAGCCCGGGACAGGGGGCTGGACAGCCCCAGCATTTT	CASSPGQGAGQPQHF
.	TRBV2	TRBJ2-7	.	TGTGCCAGCAGTGCCCCTGACAGGGAGGAAAACTTC	CASSAPDREENF
.	TRBV5-1	TRBJ2-7	.	TGCGCCAGCAGCAGGGGGTGGGCCTACGAGCAGTACTTC	CASSRGWAYEQYF
.	TRBV2	TRBJ1-5	.	TGTGCCAGCAGTGGGAGCGGTCACGGGCAGCCCCAGCATTTT	CASSGSGHGQPQHF
.	TRBV4-3	TRBJ2-2	TRBD2	TGCGCCAGCAGCCAAGAGGGGGGGAACGGGGAGCTGTTTTTT	CASSQEGGNGELFF
.	TRBV6-5	TRBJ2-7	.	TGTGCCAGCAGTTACTCGGGACTCCCATCCTACGAGCAGTACTTC	CASSYSGLPSYEQYF
.	TRBV19	TRBJ2-3	TRBD2	TGTGCCAGTAGTATAGGGCGGGGGGGAGATACGCAGTATTTT	CASSIGRGGDTQYF
few	TRBV2	TRBJ2-3	TRBD2	TGTGCCAGCAGTGAATTAGCGGGGGGCACAGATACGCAGTATTTT	CASSELAGGTDTQYF
.	TRBV7-3	TRBJ1-2	TRBD1	TGTGCCAGCAGCTTAACAGGGGGCGACTATGGCTACACCTTC	CASSLTGGDYGYTF
once	TRBV5-6	TRBJ1-1	.	TGTGCCAGCAGCTTCGGGGGGCGGATCCGGACTGAAGCTTTCTTT	CASSFGGRIRTEAFF
.	TRBV7-6	TRBJ2-5	.	TGTGCCAGCAGCTTAGCCCGAGGACAGCAAGAGACCCAGTACTTC	CASSLARGQQETQYF
.	TRBV9	TRBJ2-7	.	TGTGCCAGCAGCGTAGCTACAACAGGGAGCTCCTACGAGCAGTACTTC	CASSVATTGSSYEQYF
.	TRBV6-6	TRBJ1-5	.	TGTGCCAGCAGCCGGGACACCAATCAGCCCCAGCATTTT	CASSRDTNQPQHF
.	TRBV5-1	TRBJ1-1	TRBD1	TGCGCCAGCGGGGGACAGGGCCAAGGCACTGAAGCTTTCTTT	CASGGQGQGTEAFF
.	TRBV15	TRBJ2-1	.	TGTGCCACCAGCAGAGATATCCATGAGCAGTTCTTC	CATSRDIHEQFF
.	TRBV28	TRBJ1-6	.	TGTGCCAGCACCACAGGGCACTCACCCCTCCACTTT	CASTTGHSPLHF
.	TRBV6-6	TRBJ1-1	TRBD1	TGTGCCAGCGTCTCGGGCAGGGGGGCTTTCTTT	CASVSGRGAFF
.	TRBV15	TRBJ2-3	.	TGTGCCACCAGCAGAGAACAGGTTCTCACTCCCACAGATACGCAGTATTTT	CATSREQVLTPTDTQYF
.	TRBV6-5	TRBJ1-2	.	TGTGCCAGCAGTTACGCTAGGGGAGGCAACTATGGCTACACCTTC	CASSYARGGNYGYTF
.	TRBV29-1	TRBJ2-1	TRBD2	TGCAGCGTTCGCCGGGCGGGGGGGCCCGGTGAGCAGTTCTTC	CSVRRAGGPGEQFF
.	TRBV7-2	TRBJ2-5	.	TGTGCCAGCAGCTTAGCAACTAGCCTGCAAGAGACCCAGTACTTC	CASSLATSLQETQYF
few	TRBV27	TRBJ1-1	.	TGTGCCAGCAGTCCCCTACAGGGACCGAACACTGAAGCTTTCTTT	CASSPLQGPNTEAFF
.	TRBV7-8	TRBJ1-3	.	TGTGCCAGCAGCCCAGAAAGATGGGGGGGGCGATCTGGAAACACCATATATTTT	CASSPERWGGRSGNTIYF
.	TRBV4-2	TRBJ1-4	.	TGTGCCAGCAGCCAGTCGACAGGATCTAATGAAAAACTGTTTTTT	CASSQSTGSNEKLFF
.	TRBV2	TRBJ2-5	TRBD2	TGTGCCAGCAGTGCGGAAGGCGGGGGGGCAAAATACTTC	CASSAEGGGAKYF
once	TRBV7-2	TRBJ1-5	TRBD1	TGTGCCAGCAGCACAGACAGGGGGCTCAATCAGCCCCAGCATTTT	CASSTDRGLNQPQHF
.	TRBV4-1	TRBJ2-2	.	TGCGCCAGCAGCCAAGATCGGACCGGGGAGCTGTTTTTT	CASSQDRTGELFF
.	TRBV6-5	TRBJ1-1	.	TGTGCCAGCAGCACACTTTACAGGGAAACTGAAGCTTTCTTT	CASSTLYRETEAFF
once	TRBV6-1	TRBJ2-1	TRBD1	TGTGCCAGCAAACTGGACAGGGACAATGAGCAGTTCTTC	CASKLDRDNEQFF
few	TRBV5-1	TRBJ1-2	.	TGCGCCAGCAGCTTGGCACAGCCCTCGGCCTATGGCTACACCTTC	CASSLAQPSAYGYTF
.	TRBV12-5	TRBJ2-7	.	TGTGCTAGTGGTTTGGTCCCCGGTAGCCCTATTTCGGAGCAGTACTTC	CASGLVPGSPISEQYF
.	TRBV9	TRBJ2-5	TRBD2	TGTGCCAGCAGCGTAGGATCCCAGCGGGGGGGCCGGGAGACCCAGTACTTC	CASSVGSQRGGRETQYF
.	TRBV29-1	TRBJ2-1	.	TGCAGCGTAAGAAGGACAGACTACAATGAGCAGTTCTTC	CSVRRTDYNEQFF